This T cell receptor beta chain was observed in a study of blood T cells in healthy people across ages. Findings and limits, study-wide: Estimated diversity, derived from one million T cells, was regarded as an underestimate.

This CDR3 spans 15 amino acids. V dropped 0 bases and J dropped 8 bases, with 17 bases sitting between them. Germline V gene lookup returns CDR1 SGHRS and CDR2 YFSETQ. Concerning this clonotype itself: Its target is unknown.

A second PCR, run for 7 to 11 cycles, used a sample-barcoded 5' primer plus a J-beta primer mix. Each cDNA molecule, via a template-switch adaptor with 12 random nucleotides, was tagged. The yield of each sample was at least 2.5 million CDR3-containing paired-end reads. Via MiXCR, TCRdb re-called the 5' RACE reads, giving one row per CDR3 protein. The sample comprises hundreds of thousands of distinct CDR3 sequences, around half of which are singletons, and roughly 31% rests with the top ten. Total RNA extraction produced at least 5.5 micrograms (per sample) for the study. The sequence was obtained from an older woman in good health. Specimen: blood. The rearrangement joins TRBV5-1 to TRBJ1-1; weak D call: TRBD1 (6 bases). The CDR3 DNA reads TGCGCCAGCAGCTTGGCCGGAGGACAGCCCGGGGAAGCTTTCTTT. Amino acids: CASSLAGGQPGEAFF.